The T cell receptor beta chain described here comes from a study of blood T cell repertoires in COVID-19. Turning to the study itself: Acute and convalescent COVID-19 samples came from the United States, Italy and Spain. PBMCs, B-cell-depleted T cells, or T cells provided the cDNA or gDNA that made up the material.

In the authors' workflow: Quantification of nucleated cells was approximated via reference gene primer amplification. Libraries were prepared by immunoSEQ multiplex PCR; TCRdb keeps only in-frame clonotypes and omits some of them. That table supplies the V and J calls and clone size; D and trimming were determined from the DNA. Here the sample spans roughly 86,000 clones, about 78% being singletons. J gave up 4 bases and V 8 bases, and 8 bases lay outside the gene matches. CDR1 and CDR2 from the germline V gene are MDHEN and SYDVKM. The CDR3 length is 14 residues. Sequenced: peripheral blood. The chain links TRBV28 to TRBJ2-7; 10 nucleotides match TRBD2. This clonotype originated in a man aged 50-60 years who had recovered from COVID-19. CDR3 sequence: CASERLAGSYEQYF. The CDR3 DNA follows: TGTGCCAGCGAAAGACTAGCGGGCTCATACGAGCAGTACTTC. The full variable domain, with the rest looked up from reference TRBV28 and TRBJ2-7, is DVKVTQSSRYLVKRTGEKVFLECVQDMDHENMFWYRQDPGLGLRLIYFSYDVKMKEKGDIPEGYSVSREKKERFSLILESASTNQTSMYLCASERLAGSYEQYFGPGTRLTVT.